Here is one T cell receptor (beta chain) with its context. Its target is unknown. The CDR3 extends 3 residues past the end of the read, so its final part is completed from the germline J gene. These data come from a study of Tregs in tolerant kidney transplant recipients. This CDR3 region has 15 residues. V was trimmed by 3 bases and J by 1 base, leaving 13 bases between them. Germline CDR1 reads SGHTA; CDR2 reads FQGNSA. Assay: immunoSEQ multiplex PCR; the TCRdb copy retains only in-frame clones and omits some. Recorded for this sample: about 52,000 clones. Overall study findings and caveats: The most relevant donor-specific Treg TCRbeta repertoire apparently came from expansion with activated donor B cells.

The sequencing here drew on CD4+ T cells from blood, taken before the transplant. The V and J genes are TRBV7-2 and TRBJ2-7; maybe TRBD2 (5 bases). This receptor was identified in a human donor who received a combined kidney and bone marrow transplant. CDR3 residues: CASSFGGSLSYEQYF. The sequenced CDR3 bases are TGTGCCAGCAGCTTCGGCGGGTCTCTTTCCTACGAG.